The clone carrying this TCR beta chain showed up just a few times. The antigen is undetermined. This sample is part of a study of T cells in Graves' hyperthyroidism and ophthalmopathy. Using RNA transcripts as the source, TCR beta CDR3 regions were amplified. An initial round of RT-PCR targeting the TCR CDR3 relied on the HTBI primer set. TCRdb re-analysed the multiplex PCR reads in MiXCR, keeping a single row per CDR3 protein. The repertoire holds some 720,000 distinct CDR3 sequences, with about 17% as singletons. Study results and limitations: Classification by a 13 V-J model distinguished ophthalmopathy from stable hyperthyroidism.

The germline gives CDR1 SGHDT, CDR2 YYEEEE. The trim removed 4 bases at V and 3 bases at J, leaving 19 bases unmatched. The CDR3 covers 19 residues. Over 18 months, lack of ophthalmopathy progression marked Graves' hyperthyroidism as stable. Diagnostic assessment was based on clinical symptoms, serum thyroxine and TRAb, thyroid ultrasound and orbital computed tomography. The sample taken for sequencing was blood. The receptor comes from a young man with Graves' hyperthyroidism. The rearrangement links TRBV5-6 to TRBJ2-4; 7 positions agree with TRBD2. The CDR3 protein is CASSQDPRGGNYLKNIQYF. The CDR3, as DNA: TGTGCCAGCAGCCAAGACCCCCGGGGAGGGAACTACCTCAAAAACATTCAGTACTTC.